Shown below are 24 T cell receptor beta chains from a single sample sequenced in a study of blood T cell repertoires in COVID-19 (dated by TCRdb to 2018 to 2021). Library preparation used the immunoSEQ multiplex PCR assay. What TCRdb holds here is the immuneACCESS table cut down to in-frame rearrangements. Part of the clones is not present; checked against another copy, under half of the missing clones reflect an unresolved V gene, and the others are unexplained. Within this sample are fewer than 150,000 clones, with just under 90% of them counted one time only. The biggest ten clones account for approximately 11% of the sample. Sample: peripheral blood. Receptors originate from a woman older than 75 with acute or convalescent COVID-19.

In this sample, this clone turned up once. The gene calls are TRBV30 and TRBJ1-5; D is unclear. This CDR3 comprises 13 residues. CDR1 and CDR2 from the germline V gene are GTSNPN and SVGIG (reference sequence). Trimming left V 2 bases short and J 2 bases short, with 7 bases between. CDR3 sequence (DNA): TGTGCCTGGAGTATGAGAGGCAATCAGCCCCAGCATTTT. Protein product: CAWSMRGNQPQHF.

The genes are TRBV4-3 and TRBJ2-7; perhaps TRBD1 as D (5 bases). The CDR3 covers 15 residues. The V gene lost 0 bases and the J gene lost 4 bases, with 13 bases spanning the gap. Germline V lookup: CDR1 LGHNA, CDR2 YSLEER. Here the CDR3 reads CASSQDRNRRYEQYF. The CDR3 coding sequence is TGCGCCAGCAGCCAAGATCGTAACAGGCGTTACGAGCAGTACTTC.

The table lists this clone with a count of one. The chain employs TRBV5-1 and TRBJ1-2, with TRBD1 matching over 9 bases. V was clipped by 0 bases and J by 1 base; unmatched bases: 4. Germline-derived CDR1 and CDR2 are SGHRS and YFSETQ. The CDR3 loop spans 16 amino acids. CDR3 amino acids: CASSLVGQGINYGYTF. The CDR3 coding sequence is TGCGCCAGCAGCTTGGTAGGACAGGGGATTAACTATGGCTACACCTTC.

The gene calls are TRBV5-4 and TRBJ1-2; weak D call: TRBD1 (5 bases). The CDR3 consists of 17 residues. Trimming stripped 3 bases from V and 1 base from J, with 19 bases between. CDR1 and CDR2 from the germline V gene are SGHNT and YYREEE (reference sequence). The CDR3 nucleotides read TGTGCCAGCAGCTCACCTCCCCCGGGGGTCTTTAACTATGGCTACACCTTC. It specifies CASSSPPPGVFNYGYTF.

The rearrangement links TRBV4-1 to TRBJ1-2; D is ambiguous. The V gene lost 1 base and the J gene lost 3 bases, with 12 bases spanning the gap. Germline V gives CDR1 MGHRA, CDR2 YSYEKL. This CDR3 has 15 residues. The DNA of the CDR3 is TGCGCCAGCAGCCAAGCCCCCGCGGAATACTATGGCTACACCTTC. Translation: CASSQAPAEYYGYTF.

The chain recombines TRBV5-1 with TRBJ1-1, with D perhaps matching TRBD1 (6 bases). The CDR3 sequence is 14 residues long. The germline V and J ends were trimmed by 3 bases and 2 bases, with 11 bases remaining between them. Germline V gene lookup returns CDR1 SGHRS and CDR2 YFSETQ. The CDR3 nucleotides are TGCGCCAGCAGCTCTGGGACACCCAACACTGAAGCTTTCTTT. Protein sequence: CASSSGTPNTEAFF.

This sequence joins TRBV3-1 (or the pseudogene TRBV3-2) and TRBJ1-2; the D is unclear. The CDR3 sequence is 15 residues long. V was shortened by 4 bases and J by 3 bases, with 15 bases between the two germline ends. Looked up from germline, CDR1 is LGHDT and CDR2 is YNNKEL (reference sequence). CDR3 in amino acids: CASSPRGGSYYGYTF. The CDR3 nucleotides read TGTGCCAGCAGCCCCCGGGGAGGTTCGTACTATGGCTACACCTTC.

This sequence joins TRBV7-2 and TRBJ1-6; D possibly corresponds to TRBD1 (5 bases). V was trimmed by 1 base and J by 6 bases, leaving 7 bases between them. This CDR3 is 14 amino acids long. Germline V CDR1 and CDR2: SGHTA, FQGNSA. CDR3 nucleotides: TGTGCCAGCAGCTTAGTCAGGGCTAATTCACCCCTCCACTTT. This gives the protein CASSLVRANSPLHF.

The V gene is TRBV7-9, the J gene TRBJ1-4; 10 nucleotides agree with TRBD1. V lost 5 bases to trimming and J lost 2 bases; unmatched junction nucleotides: 5. The germline CDR1 and CDR2 sequences are SEHNR and FQNEAQ (reference sequence). The CDR3 consists of 16 residues. The CDR3 bases are TGTGCCAGCAGCGACAGGGGGCTTGACACTAATGAAAAACTGTTTTTT. Translated: CASSDRGLDTNEKLFF.

This clone was observed a few times. The rearrangement joins TRBV5-4 to TRBJ1-6; D gene unclear. The CDR3 has 15 residues. Trimming left V 6 bases short and J 7 bases short, with 17 bases between. Germline V lookup: CDR1 SGHNT, CDR2 YYREEE (reference sequence). The CDR3 bases are TGTGCCAGCACCAATCCGGAGGGTGGCAATTCACCCCTCCACTTT. It is translated as CASTNPEGGNSPLHF.

The chain uses TRBV5-1 and TRBJ1-1, with 8 positions matching TRBD1. The germline CDR1 and CDR2 sequences are SGHRS and YFSETQ. The CDR3 runs 14 residues. Trimming cost V 2 bases and J 3 bases; bases outside gene matches: 3. CDR3 bases: TGCGCCAGCAGCTTCCAGGGGGCGTACACTGAAGCTTTCTTT. Amino acids: CASSFQGAYTEAFF.

This clone showed up just a few times. The chain couples TRBV5-8 to TRBJ1-1; D call uncertain. The CDR3 is 11 amino acids. The V gene's germline CDR1 is SGHTS and CDR2 YDEGEE. Trimming left V 4 bases short and J 2 bases short, with 3 bases between. In DNA, the CDR3 is TGTGCCAGCAGCCCTAACACTGAAGCTTTCTTT. It encodes CASSPNTEAFF.

The chain links TRBV6-1 to TRBJ1-5, with D tentatively TRBD1 (6 bases). CDR3 size: 17 residues. V was clipped by 0 bases and J by 4 bases, with 16 bases between them. The V gene's germline CDR1 is MNHNS and CDR2 SASEGT. For the CDR3, the DNA is TGTGCCAGCAGTGAAGCGCTTCAGGGGTCACGAAATCAGCCCCAGCATTTT. Amino acid sequence: CASSEALQGSRNQPQHF.

The chain employs TRBV2 and TRBJ2-5, with 10 bases fitting TRBD1. This CDR3 is built from 13 residues. Germline CDR1 SNHLY, CDR2 FYNNEI. V dropped 7 bases and J dropped 5; count of bases not matched to a gene: 4. In nucleotides, the CDR3 is TGTGCCAGCACCGGGACAGGGGTCGAGACCCAGTACTTC. As protein: CASTGTGVETQYF.

The chain carries TRBV5-4 and TRBJ1-5; 7 positions agree with TRBD1. This CDR3 has 14 amino acids. Germline CDR1 and CDR2: SGHNT and YYREEE (reference sequence). Germline trimming cut 2 bases from V and 6 bases from J; bases unmatched to any gene: 5. CDR3 nucleotides: TGTGCCAGCAGCTTACAGGGGTTTAGTCAGCCCCAGCATTTT. Translated, it gives CASSLQGFSQPQHF. Filled out from reference TRBV5-4 and TRBJ1-5, the complete variable domain reads ETGVTQSPTHLIKTRGQQVTLRCSSQSGHNTVSWYQQALGQGPQFIFQYYREEENGRGNFPPRFSGLQFPNYSSELNVNALELDDSALYLCASSLQGFSQPQHFGDGTRLSIL.

The V and J genes are TRBV5-1 and TRBJ1-5, with TRBD1 identical over 10 bases. Per germline, CDR1 SGHRS and CDR2 YFSETQ. V shed 4 bases, J shed 2 bases, and the junction held 3 bases outside the gene matches. This CDR3 is built from 15 residues. Here the CDR3 DNA reads TGCGCCAGCAGCATGACAGGGGGCCGCAATCAGCCCCAGCATTTT. Translating gives CASSMTGGRNQPQHF.

The chain links TRBV9 to TRBJ2-1, with 10 bases matching TRBD2. Germline V gives CDR1 SGDLS, CDR2 YYNGEE. There are 15 residues in the CDR3. V shed 3 bases, J shed 3 bases, and the junction held 3 bases outside the gene matches. CDR3: CASSATSGVYNEQFF. CDR3 sequence (DNA): TGTGCCAGCAGCGCTACTAGCGGGGTCTACAATGAGCAGTTCTTC.

This clone showed up just once. This chain joins TRBV5-1 and TRBJ2-3; a possible D gene is TRBD2 (6 bases). V lost 0 bases to trimming and J lost 1 base, with 9 bases between them. The CDR3 is made up of 15 amino acids. Germline-derived CDR1 and CDR2 are SGHRS and YFSETQ. The CDR3 DNA sequence: TGCGCCAGCAGCTTGGGGGAGGCGGGCACAGATACGCAGTATTTT. Residues: CASSLGEAGTDTQYF.

The chain employs TRBV28 and TRBJ1-5; TRBD1 might be the D (6 bases). The V end lost 3 bases, the J end lost 7 bases, and 13 bases lay between the germline ends. CDR1 and CDR2 from the germline V gene are MDHEN and SYDVKM. There are 14 residues in the CDR3. The CDR3 here is CASSFTGGWQPQHF. CDR3 DNA: TGTGCCAGCAGTTTCACGGGGGGCTGGCAGCCCCAGCATTTT.

The rearrangement joins TRBV12-5 to TRBJ1-2; D perhaps matches TRBD1 (5 bases). CDR3 length: 14 amino acids. The germline V gene has CDR1 LGHNT and CDR2 FRNRAP. DNA for the CDR3: TGTGCAACCCACTGGGGCAGCTCTAACTATGGCTACACCTTC. Translation gives CATHWGSSNYGYTF. The entire variable domain, with the rest obtained from reference TRBV12-5 and TRBJ1-2, is as follows: DARVTQTPRHKVTEMGQEVTMRCQPILGHNTVFWYRQTMMQGLELLAYFRNRAPLDDSGMPKDRFSAEMPDATLATLKIQPSEPRDSAVYFCATHWGSSNYGYTFGSGTRLTVV.

This clone was seen just once. V gene TRBV2 combines with J gene TRBJ1-1; tentative D call: TRBD1 (6 bases). The CDR3 is 13 residues long. V was pared by 5 bases and J by 12 bases, with 19 bases between. Germline V lookup: CDR1 SNHLY, CDR2 FYNNEI. The CDR3: CASSIRTVGAPFF. In DNA form, the CDR3 reads TGTGCCAGCAGTATACGGACAGTTGGGGCTCCTTTCTTT.

CDR3 sequence (DNA): TGTGCCAGCAGTTTCGGGGGGGCAGGGAACACAGATACGCAGTATTTT. Protein sequence: CASSFGGAGNTDTQYF. This chain uses TRBV7-8 with TRBJ2-3, with 8 nucleotides matching TRBD2. With 6 bases clipped from V and 2 bases from J, the junction kept 10 bases outside the gene matches. The CDR3 runs 16 residues. Germline assignment: CDR1 SGHVS and CDR2 FQNEAQ.

The sample holds one count of this clone. The chain carries TRBV10-3 and TRBJ1-2; D remains ambiguous. The length of the CDR3 is 15 residues. From germline, CDR1 is ENHRY and CDR2 SYGVKD. Trimming left V 0 bases short and J 3 bases short, with 11 bases between. The CDR3, as DNA: TGTGCCATCAGTGAGTCCGGGGTACAGTACTATGGCTACACCTTC. Translation gives CAISESGVQYYGYTF.

The chain's CDR3 is CAISEGTSGGWDEQFF. The CDR3 DNA reads TGTGCCATCAGTGAGGGAACTAGCGGGGGTTGGGATGAGCAGTTCTTC. The chain joins TRBV10-3 to TRBJ2-1; 11 bases are shared with TRBD2. In germline, CDR1 is ENHRY, CDR2 SYGVKD. J was trimmed by 8 bases and V by 2 bases; bases with no gene match: 8. The CDR3 is made up of 16 amino acids.